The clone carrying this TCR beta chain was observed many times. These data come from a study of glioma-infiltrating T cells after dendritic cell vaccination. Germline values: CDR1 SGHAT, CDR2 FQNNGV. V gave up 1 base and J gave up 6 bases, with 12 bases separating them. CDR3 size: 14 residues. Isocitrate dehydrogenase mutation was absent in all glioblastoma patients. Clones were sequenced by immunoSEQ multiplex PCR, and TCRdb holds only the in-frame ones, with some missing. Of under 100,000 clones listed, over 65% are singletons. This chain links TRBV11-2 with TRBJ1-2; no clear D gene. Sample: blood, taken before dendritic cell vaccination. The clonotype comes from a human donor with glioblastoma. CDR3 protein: CASSLVSGGDGYTF. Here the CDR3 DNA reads TGTGCCAGCAGCTTAGTGTCTGGTGGAGATGGCTACACCTTC.